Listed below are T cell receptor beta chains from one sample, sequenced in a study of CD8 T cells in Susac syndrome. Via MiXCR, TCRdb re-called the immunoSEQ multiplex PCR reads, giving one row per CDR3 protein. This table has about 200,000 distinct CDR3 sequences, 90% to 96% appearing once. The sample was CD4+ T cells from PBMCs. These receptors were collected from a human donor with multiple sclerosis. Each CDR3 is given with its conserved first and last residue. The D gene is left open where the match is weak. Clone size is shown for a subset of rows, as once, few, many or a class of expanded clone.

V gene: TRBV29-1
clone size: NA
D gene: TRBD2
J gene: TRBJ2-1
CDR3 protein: CSVDSWSSGGRRSYNEQFF
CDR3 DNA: TGCAGCGTTGACAGCTGGAGTAGCGGGGGTCGTCGCTCCTACAATGAGCAGTTCTTC

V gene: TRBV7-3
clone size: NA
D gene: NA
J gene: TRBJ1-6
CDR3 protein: CASSLSSRGSPLHF
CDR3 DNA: TGTGCCAGCAGCTTATCCAGCCGCGGGTCACCCCTCCACTTT

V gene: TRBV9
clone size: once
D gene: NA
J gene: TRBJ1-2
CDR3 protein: CASAPRGDYGYTF
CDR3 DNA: TGTGCCAGCGCGCCAAGGGGGGACTATGGCTACACCTTC

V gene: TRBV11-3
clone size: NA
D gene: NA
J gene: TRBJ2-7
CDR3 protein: CASSSGRDSYEQYF
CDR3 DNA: TGTGCCAGCAGCTCAGGACGGGACTCCTACGAGCAGTACTTC

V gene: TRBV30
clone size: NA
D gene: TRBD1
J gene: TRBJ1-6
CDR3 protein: CAWMLGTANSPLHF
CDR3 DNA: TGTGCCTGGATGCTTGGGACAGCTAATTCACCCCTCCACTTT

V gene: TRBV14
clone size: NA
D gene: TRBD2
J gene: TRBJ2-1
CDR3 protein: CASSLISGRNNEQFF
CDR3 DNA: TGTGCCAGCAGCCTCATTAGCGGGCGGAACAATGAGCAGTTCTTC

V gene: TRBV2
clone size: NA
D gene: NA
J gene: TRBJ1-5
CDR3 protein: CASSDGQPQHF
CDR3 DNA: TGTGCCAGCAGTGATGGACAGCCCCAGCATTTT

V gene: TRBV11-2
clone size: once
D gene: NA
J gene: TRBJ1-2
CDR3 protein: CASSFPTGRPNYGYTF
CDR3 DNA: TGTGCCAGCAGCTTCCCGACAGGCCGACCTAACTATGGCTACACCTTC

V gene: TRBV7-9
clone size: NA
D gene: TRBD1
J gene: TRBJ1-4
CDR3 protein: CASSFIPGQGPNEKLFF
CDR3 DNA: TGTGCCAGCAGCTTTATTCCGGGACAGGGCCCTAATGAAAAACTGTTTTTT

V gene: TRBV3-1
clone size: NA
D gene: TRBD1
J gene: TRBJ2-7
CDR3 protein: CASSQRVGTGLKGHYEQYF
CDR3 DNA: TGTGCCAGCAGCCAGAGGGTCGGGACAGGGTTGAAGGGGCACTACGAGCAGTACTTC

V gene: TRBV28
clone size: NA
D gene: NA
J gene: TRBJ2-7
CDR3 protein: CASTPHGRRAGEQYF
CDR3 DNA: TGTGCCAGCACCCCACACGGGCGGAGGGCGGGGGAGCAGTACTTC

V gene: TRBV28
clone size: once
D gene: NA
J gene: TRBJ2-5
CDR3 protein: CASSSLTRTQYF
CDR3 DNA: TGTGCCAGCAGCTCGCTAACTAGGACCCAGTACTTC

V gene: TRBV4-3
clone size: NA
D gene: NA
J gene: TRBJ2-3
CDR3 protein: CASSQTPNPTDTQYF
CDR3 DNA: TGCGCCAGCAGCCAAACCCCTAACCCCACAGATACGCAGTATTTT

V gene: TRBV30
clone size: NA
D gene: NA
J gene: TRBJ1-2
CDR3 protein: CAWRSSPLARLNYGYTF
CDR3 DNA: TGTGCCTGGAGGTCCTCCCCCCTAGCGAGGCTTAACTATGGCTACACCTTC

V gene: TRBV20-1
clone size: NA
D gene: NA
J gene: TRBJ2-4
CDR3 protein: CSARDGRRDIQYF
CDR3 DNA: TGCAGTGCTAGAGACGGGCGGCGCGACATTCAGTACTTC

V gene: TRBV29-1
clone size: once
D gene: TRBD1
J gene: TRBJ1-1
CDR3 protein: CSVDRTGKNTEAFF
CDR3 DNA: TGCAGCGTTGATCGGACAGGGAAGAACACTGAAGCTTTCTTT

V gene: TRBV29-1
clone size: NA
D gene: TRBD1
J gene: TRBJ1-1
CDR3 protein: CSVDGQGSEAFF
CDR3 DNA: TGCAGCGTGGATGGACAGGGGTCTGAAGCTTTCTTT

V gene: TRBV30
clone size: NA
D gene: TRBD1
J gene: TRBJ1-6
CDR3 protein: CAWEGQHNSPLHF
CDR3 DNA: TGTGCCTGGGAGGGACAGCATAATTCACCCCTCCACTTT

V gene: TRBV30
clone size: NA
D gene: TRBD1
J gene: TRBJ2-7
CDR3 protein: CARQGLSYEQYF
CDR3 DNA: TGTGCGCGACAGGGGCTCTCCTACGAGCAGTACTTC

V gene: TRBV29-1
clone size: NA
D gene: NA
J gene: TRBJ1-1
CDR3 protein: CSVAAGTNTEAFF
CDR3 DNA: TGCAGCGTTGCCGCAGGGACGAACACTGAAGCTTTCTTT

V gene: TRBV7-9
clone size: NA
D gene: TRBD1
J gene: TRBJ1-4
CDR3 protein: CASSLGTGAPQLSEKLFF
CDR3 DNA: TGTGCCAGCAGCTTGGGGACAGGGGCTCCACAACTTTCTGAAAAACTGTTTTTT

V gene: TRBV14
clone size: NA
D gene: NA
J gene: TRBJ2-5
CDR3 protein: CASSHFKETQYF
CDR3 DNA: TGTGCCAGCAGCCACTTCAAAGAGACCCAGTACTTC

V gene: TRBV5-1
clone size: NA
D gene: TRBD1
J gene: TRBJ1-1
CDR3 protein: CASSSSGGTEAFF
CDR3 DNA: TGCGCCAGCAGCAGTTCAGGGGGCACTGAAGCTTTCTTT

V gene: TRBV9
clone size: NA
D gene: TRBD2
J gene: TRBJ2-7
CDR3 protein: CAAQVGGGTYEQYF
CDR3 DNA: TGTGCAGCCCAAGTTGGCGGGGGAACCTACGAGCAGTACTTC

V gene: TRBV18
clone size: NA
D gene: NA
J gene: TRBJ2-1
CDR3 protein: CASSPSGTSSYNEQFF
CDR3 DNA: TGTGCCAGCTCACCGTCCGGGACATCCTCCTACAATGAGCAGTTCTTC

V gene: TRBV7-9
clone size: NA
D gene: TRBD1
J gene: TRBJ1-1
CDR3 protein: CASSGTGLLTEAFF
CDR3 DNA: TGTGCCAGCTCCGGGACAGGACTATTAACTGAAGCTTTCTTT

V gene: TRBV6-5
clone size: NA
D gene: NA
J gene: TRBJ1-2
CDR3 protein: CASSNRGNYGYTF
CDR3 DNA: TGTGCCAGCAGTAACAGAGGGAACTATGGCTACACCTTC

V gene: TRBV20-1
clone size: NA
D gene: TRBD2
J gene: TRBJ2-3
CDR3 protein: CSANPPPGLGVVYTQYF
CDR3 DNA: TGCAGTGCTAATCCACCCCCAGGACTAGGGGTTGTGTATACGCAGTATTTT

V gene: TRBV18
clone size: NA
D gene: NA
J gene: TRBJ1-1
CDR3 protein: CASSPGELNTEAFF
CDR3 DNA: TGTGCCAGCTCACCAGGGGAGTTGAACACTGAAGCTTTCTTT

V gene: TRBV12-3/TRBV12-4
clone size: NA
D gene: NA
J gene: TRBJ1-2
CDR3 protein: CASRDSAWGYTF
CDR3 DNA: TGTGCCAGCAGGGACAGCGCATGGGGCTACACCTTC

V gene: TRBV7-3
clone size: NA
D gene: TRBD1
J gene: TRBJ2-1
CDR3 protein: CASSLDRDREQFF
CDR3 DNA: TGTGCCAGCAGCCTGGACAGGGACAGGGAGCAGTTCTTC

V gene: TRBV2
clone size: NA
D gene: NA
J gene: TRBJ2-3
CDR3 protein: CASYSSGTQYF
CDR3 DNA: TGTGCCAGCTACTCCTCGGGTACGCAGTATTTT

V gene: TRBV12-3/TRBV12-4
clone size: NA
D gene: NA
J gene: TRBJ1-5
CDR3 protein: CASTQGGGSNQPQHF
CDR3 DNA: TGTGCCAGCACCCAAGGAGGGGGAAGCAATCAGCCCCAGCATTTT

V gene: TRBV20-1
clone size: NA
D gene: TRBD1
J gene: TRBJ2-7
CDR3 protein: CSAGRLGQGAVEQYF
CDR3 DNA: TGCAGTGCTGGACGGCTGGGACAGGGGGCTGTCGAGCAGTACTTC

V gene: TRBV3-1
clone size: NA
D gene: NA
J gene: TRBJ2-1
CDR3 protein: CASSRRDWLNEQFF
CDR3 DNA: TGTGCCAGCAGCCGACGGGACTGGCTCAATGAGCAGTTCTTC

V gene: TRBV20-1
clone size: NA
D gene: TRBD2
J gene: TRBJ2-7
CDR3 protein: CSAVGGLFPYEQYF
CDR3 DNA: TGCAGTGCTGTGGGAGGGTTGTTCCCCTACGAGCAGTACTTC

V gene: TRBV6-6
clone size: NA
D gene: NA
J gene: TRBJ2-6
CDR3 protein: CASIVGGGANVLTF
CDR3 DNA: TGTGCCAGCATTGTGGGTGGTGGGGCCAACGTCCTGACTTTC

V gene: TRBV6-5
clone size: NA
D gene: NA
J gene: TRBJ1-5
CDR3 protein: CASSFRGGPSNQPQHF
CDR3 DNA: TGTGCCAGCAGTTTCAGGGGTGGGCCGAGCAATCAGCCCCAGCATTTT

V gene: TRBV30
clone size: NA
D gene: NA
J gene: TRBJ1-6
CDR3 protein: CAWSPPWPGGNSPLHF
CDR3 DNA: TGTGCCTGGAGTCCTCCTTGGCCGGGGGGTAATTCACCCCTCCACTTT

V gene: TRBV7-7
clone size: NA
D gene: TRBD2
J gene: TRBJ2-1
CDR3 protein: CASSLGGGVYNEQFF
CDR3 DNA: TGTGCCAGCAGCCTCGGCGGGGGGGTCTACAATGAGCAGTTCTTC

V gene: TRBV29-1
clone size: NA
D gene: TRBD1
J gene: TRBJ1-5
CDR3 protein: CSVPAKQGDNQPQHF
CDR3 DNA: TGCAGCGTTCCAGCCAAACAGGGGGACAATCAGCCCCAGCATTTT

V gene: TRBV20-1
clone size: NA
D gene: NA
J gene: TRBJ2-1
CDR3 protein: CSARDRGVGFF
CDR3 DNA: TGCAGTGCTAGAGATAGGGGAGTAGGGTTCTTC

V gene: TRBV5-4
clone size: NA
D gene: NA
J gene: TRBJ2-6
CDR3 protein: CASSLDSHSGANVLTF
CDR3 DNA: TGTGCCAGCAGCTTGGACAGCCACTCTGGGGCCAACGTCCTGACTTTC

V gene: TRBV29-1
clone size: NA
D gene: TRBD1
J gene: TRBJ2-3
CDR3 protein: CSIQGQTSTDTQYF
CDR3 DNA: TGCAGCATACAGGGGCAAACTAGCACAGATACGCAGTATTTT

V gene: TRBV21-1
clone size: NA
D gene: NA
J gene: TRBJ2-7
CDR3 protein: CASSKAGTGRLEASYEQYF
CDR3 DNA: TGTGCCAGCAGCAAAGCAGGGACAGGGAGGCTAGAAGCCTCCTACGAGCAGTACTTC

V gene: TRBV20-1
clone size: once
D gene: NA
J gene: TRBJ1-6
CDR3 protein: CSARVITGPGGSPLHF
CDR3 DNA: TGCAGTGCTAGGGTGATAACAGGGCCCGGAGGTTCACCCCTCCACTTT

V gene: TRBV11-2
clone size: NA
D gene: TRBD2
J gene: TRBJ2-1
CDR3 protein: CASSLTGGGPGNEQFF
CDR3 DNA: TGTGCCAGCAGCTTAACCGGCGGGGGGCCCGGCAATGAGCAGTTCTTC

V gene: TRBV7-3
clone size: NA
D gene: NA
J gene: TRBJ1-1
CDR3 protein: CASSAGPNTEAFF
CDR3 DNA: TGTGCCAGCAGCGCGGGACCAAACACTGAAGCTTTCTTT

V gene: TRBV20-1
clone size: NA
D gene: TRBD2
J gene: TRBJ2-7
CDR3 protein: CSALLAGVYEQYF
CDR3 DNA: TGCAGTGCCCTCCTAGCGGGCGTCTACGAGCAGTACTTC

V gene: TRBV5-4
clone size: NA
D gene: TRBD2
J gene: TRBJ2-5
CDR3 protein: CASSTGLAGGEVEETQYF
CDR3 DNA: TGTGCCAGCAGCACTGGACTAGCGGGGGGGGAGGTTGAAGAGACCCAGTACTTC

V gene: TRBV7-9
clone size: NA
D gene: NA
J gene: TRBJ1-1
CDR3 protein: CASSLGLGLSTEAFF
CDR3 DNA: TGTGCCAGCAGCTTAGGTCTGGGGTTGAGCACTGAAGCTTTCTTT

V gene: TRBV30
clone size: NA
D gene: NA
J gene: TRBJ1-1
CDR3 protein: CAWRVGRNTEAFF
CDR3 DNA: TGTGCCTGGAGAGTAGGGAGGAACACTGAAGCTTTCTTT